The 8 T cell receptor beta chains given below trace back to one sample, sequenced in a study of T cell changes during pregnancy in multiple sclerosis. The table came from immunoSEQ multiplex PCR; TCRdb's copy has only in-frame clones and leaves some out. The data hold 55,000 to 65,000 clones, with 90% observed a single time. The specimen comprised peripheral blood, sampled in the first trimester of pregnancy. The receptors stem from a female donor in good health, enrolled as a control in a pregnancy study.

CDR3 nucleotide sequence: TGTGCCAGCTCACCACTAGGGGAAAGTCAGCCCCAGCATTTT. This sequence encodes CASSPLGESQPQHF. The chain recombines TRBV18 with TRBJ1-5, with D maybe TRBD1 (5 bases). The V end was cut by 1 base, the J end by 6 bases, with 10 bases between. Per germline, CDR1 KGHSH and CDR2 LQKENI. This CDR3 has 14 amino acids.

The V call is TRBV5-4, the J call TRBJ2-7; 7 nucleotides match TRBD1. Germline lookup yields CDR1 SGHNT and CDR2 YYREEE (reference sequence). CDR3 length: 13 residues. V dropped 1 base and J dropped 2; count of bases not matched to a gene: 0. The CDR3 here is CASSLQGAYEQYF. The CDR3 DNA sequence: TGTGCCAGCAGCTTGCAGGGGGCCTACGAGCAGTACTTC.

The rearrangement joins TRBV9 to TRBJ2-7; 9 nucleotides line up with TRBD1. Germline V gene lookup returns CDR1 SGDLS and CDR2 YYNGEE. J was trimmed by 4 bases and V by 0 bases; bases with no gene match: 5. This CDR3 has 15 residues. The CDR3 protein is CASSVEGQGGYEQYF. CDR3 nucleotides: TGTGCCAGCAGCGTAGAGGGACAGGGTGGGTACGAGCAGTACTTC.

V is TRBV5-1 and J is TRBJ2-2; D may be TRBD2 (6 bases). CDR1 SGHRS and CDR2 YFSETQ come from the germline V gene. V shed 4 bases and J shed 2 bases, with 18 bases lying between them. This CDR3 spans 17 amino acids. The CDR3 loop reads CASSLRAGSYNTGELFF. The CDR3 DNA follows: TGCGCCAGCAGCCTCCGCGCGGGGTCCTACAACACCGGGGAGCTGTTTTTT.

The chain couples TRBV7-8 to TRBJ1-1; a weak D match, TRBD1 (5 bases). V lost 4 bases and J lost 10, with 19 bases in between. CDR3 size: 14 residues. CDR1 and CDR2 from the germline V gene are SGHVS and FQNEAQ. CDR3 loop: CASSYPGTSEGAFF. CDR3 sequence (DNA): TGTGCCAGCAGCTACCCCGGGACTAGTGAGGGAGCTTTCTTT.

J is TRBJ1-5 and V is TRBV4-2; 7 bases agree with TRBD1. Germline values: CDR1 LGHNA, CDR2 YNFKEQ. V lost 0 bases, J lost 6 bases, and 5 bases stayed unmatched. The CDR3 covers 15 residues. In nucleotides, the CDR3 is TGTGCCAGCAGCCAAGATAGAGGGGGCGGTCAGCCCCAGCATTTT. Its protein product is CASSQDRGGGQPQHF.

The chain uses TRBV19 and TRBJ1-4; D ambiguous. Trimming stripped 5 bases from V and 7 bases from J, with 8 bases between. Germline V gene lookup returns CDR1 LNHDA and CDR2 SQIVND (reference sequence). CDR3 length equals 12 residues. For the CDR3, the DNA is TGTGCCAGTAGTCCCCGGTTTGAAAAACTGTTTTTT. Its translation is CASSPRFEKLFF. Full variable domain (rest looked up from reference TRBV19 and TRBJ1-4): DGGITQSPKYLFRKEGQNVTLSCEQNLNHDAMYWYRQDPGQGLRLIYYSQIVNDFQKGDIAEGYSVSREKKESFPLTVTSAQKNPTAFYLCASSPRFEKLFFGSGTQLSVL.

The DNA for the CDR3 is TGTGCCAGCAGGACTAGCGGGGGCTCTGGGGCCAACGTCCTGACTTTC. Protein product: CASRTSGGSGANVLTF. This chain joins TRBV2 and TRBJ2-6, with 12 bases lining up with TRBD2. There are 16 residues in the CDR3. V was pared by 6 bases and J by 0 bases, with 0 bases of the junction left unmatched. Germline CDR1 and CDR2: SNHLY and FYNNEI.